This T cell receptor (beta chain) was identified in a study of blood T cell repertoires in COVID-19. Study-wide context: The origin of the acute and convalescent COVID-19 samples was the United States, Italy and Spain. PBMCs, B-cell-depleted T cells, or T cells were the source of the cDNA or gDNA that made up the material.

J was trimmed by 4 bases and V by 6 bases; bases with no gene match: 6. The CDR3 spans 15 residues. Germline V CDR1 and CDR2: MNHEY, SMNVEV (reference sequence). In the original processing: Amplification with reference gene primers provided the estimates of nucleated cell counts. Generated by immunoSEQ multiplex PCR, the TCRdb table keeps only in-frame clones and is missing some. From that table come the V and J calls and clone size; the DNA was used to work out D and trimming. Of approximately 210,000 clones listed, over 70% are singletons. The sample comprised peripheral blood. This receptor was identified in a woman between 45 and 60 years old with acute or convalescent COVID-19. The chain is built from TRBV27 and TRBJ1-3, with TRBD1 identical over 10 bases. For the CDR3, the DNA is TGTGCCAGCAGCAGACAGGGGGCGGACGGAAACACCATATATTTT. This sequence encodes CASSRQGADGNTIYF.